This T cell receptor beta chain is drawn from a study of blood T cell repertoires in COVID-19. Turning to the study itself: Samples of COVID-19 (acute and convalescent) were obtained from the United States, Italy and Spain.

Participant-reported clinical history was the basis for cohort assignment. Sequenced by immunoSEQ multiplex PCR; TCRdb stores in-frame clones only, minus some. The data hold about 400,000 clones, with around nine tenths observed a single time. Germline V gene sequence: CDR1 LGHNA, CDR2 YSLEER. J was trimmed by 3 bases and V by 1 base; bases with no gene match: 9. The CDR3 has 18 amino acids. The origin of this receptor is a woman aged 25 to 45 who had recovered from COVID-19. Source material: PBMCs or T cells enriched from blood (not recorded which). The chain has TRBV4-3 and TRBJ2-4; 10 positions match TRBD2. CDR3 residues: CASSQGYGLAEYKNIQYF. The DNA of the CDR3 is TGCGCCAGCAGCCAAGGTTACGGACTAGCGGAATACAAAAACATTCAGTACTTC.